This TCR beta chain was documented in a study of Graves' ophthalmopathy and Graves' hyperthyroidism. The TCR beta CDR3 regions underwent amplification from RNA transcripts. RT-PCR with HTBI primers came first, then second-round multiplex PCR. From the multiplex PCR reads, TCRdb called clonotypes with MiXCR, one entry per CDR3 protein. The data show about 340,000 distinct CDR3 sequences, about 17% seen once. This clonotype has ten or more counts. Trimming shortened V by 1 base and J by 3 bases, and 12 bases separated the two germline ends. The CDR3 has 15 residues. Germline V CDR1 and CDR2: SEHNR, FQNEAQ (reference sequence).

The origin of this receptor is an adult man with Graves' ophthalmopathy. Sequencing was done on a sample of peripheral blood. The J gene is TRBJ1-1, the V gene TRBV7-9; D ambiguous. CDR3 protein: CASSLGAGLDTEAFF. CDR3 bases: TGTGCCAGCAGCTTAGGGGCGGGGTTGGACACTGAAGCTTTCTTT.